A selection of T cell receptor beta chains follows, all from one sample in a study of tissue T cells after allogeneic stem cell transplantation. TCRdb keeps only in-frame clones here, not all; method: immunoSEQ multiplex PCR. This sample yields 12,000 or so clones, of which about 73% are seen a single time; 13% to 15% belongs to the top ten. Source: tissue from the right colon, taken at autopsy. These receptors originate from a woman between 18 and 50 years old with breast cancer. CDR3s include the opening cysteine and the closing phenylalanine or tryptophan. Each record gives: CDR3 protein, CDR3 DNA, D gene, V gene, clone size, J gene. The D gene is left open where the match is weak. The listing skips clone size in some rows; elsewhere it reads once, few, many or a size class.

CDR3 protein: CAWERQTNSPLHF; CDR3 DNA: TGTGCCTGGGAGCGACAGACCAATTCACCCCTCCACTTT; D gene: NA; V gene: TRBV30; clone size: few; J gene: TRBJ1-6
CDR3 protein: CASSVAPYLGPGEETQYF; CDR3 DNA: TGTGCCAGCAGCGTAGCGCCGTACCTCGGTCCGGGAGAAGAGACCCAGTACTTC; D gene: NA; V gene: TRBV9; clone size: NA; J gene: TRBJ2-5
CDR3 protein: CASSLRGVGSPLHF; CDR3 DNA: TGTGCCAGCAGCTTAAGAGGGGTCGGGTCACCCCTCCACTTT; D gene: NA; V gene: TRBV7-2; clone size: few; J gene: TRBJ1-6
CDR3 protein: CSGQAAGNEYEQYF; CDR3 DNA: TGCAGCGGACAAGCAGCGGGAAATGAGTACGAGCAGTACTTC; D gene: TRBD2; V gene: TRBV29-1; clone size: NA; J gene: TRBJ2-7
CDR3 protein: CASSLGDTQYF; CDR3 DNA: TGTGCCAGCAGTTTGGGAGATACGCAGTATTTT; D gene: NA; V gene: TRBV28; clone size: NA; J gene: TRBJ2-3
CDR3 protein: CASSAVGTANEKLFF; CDR3 DNA: TGTGCCAGCAGCGCCGTAGGGACAGCGAATGAAAAACTGTTTTTT; D gene: TRBD1; V gene: TRBV2; clone size: NA; J gene: TRBJ1-4
CDR3 protein: CASSLESRGTEAFF; CDR3 DNA: TGTGCCAGCAGCTTAGAGTCGAGGGGGACTGAAGCTTTCTTT; D gene: NA; V gene: TRBV11-2; clone size: NA; J gene: TRBJ1-1
CDR3 protein: CASTWTEETYEQYF; CDR3 DNA: TGTGCTAGTACGTGGACGGAGGAGACCTACGAGCAGTACTTC; D gene: NA; V gene: TRBV12-5; clone size: NA; J gene: TRBJ2-7
CDR3 protein: CASSLPRANTEAFF; CDR3 DNA: TGCGCCAGCAGCTTGCCCAGGGCGAACACTGAAGCTTTCTTT; D gene: NA; V gene: TRBV5-1; clone size: NA; J gene: TRBJ1-1
CDR3 protein: CASSLRWEQGRYF; CDR3 DNA: TGTGCCAGCAGCTTGCGCTGGGAACAGGGTCGGTACTTC; D gene: NA; V gene: TRBV5-5; clone size: NA; J gene: TRBJ2-7
CDR3 protein: CASSILGQPNQPQHF; CDR3 DNA: TGTGCCAGTAGTATCCTGGGACAACCCAATCAGCCCCAGCATTTT; D gene: NA; V gene: TRBV19; clone size: NA; J gene: TRBJ1-5
CDR3 protein: CASSADRDDEQFF; CDR3 DNA: TGTGCCAGCAGCGCCGACAGGGATGATGAGCAGTTCTTC; D gene: TRBD1; V gene: TRBV7-3; clone size: few; J gene: TRBJ2-1
CDR3 protein: CAIRGGRLNYEQYF; CDR3 DNA: TGTGCCATCAGGGGGGGACGCCTGAACTACGAGCAGTACTTC; D gene: NA; V gene: TRBV10-3; clone size: NA; J gene: TRBJ2-7
CDR3 protein: CASSLHGLSDYTEAFF; CDR3 DNA: TGTGCCAGCAGTTTACATGGCCTCTCGGACTACACTGAAGCTTTCTTT; D gene: NA; V gene: TRBV28; clone size: NA; J gene: TRBJ1-1
CDR3 protein: CASTRDGRNTEAFF; CDR3 DNA: TGTGCCAGCACCCGAGACGGGAGGAACACTGAAGCTTTCTTT; D gene: NA; V gene: TRBV6-5; clone size: NA; J gene: TRBJ1-1
CDR3 protein: CASSILSEGAEIGELFF; CDR3 DNA: TGTGCCAGTAGTATACTCTCGGAGGGGGCCGAGATCGGGGAGCTGTTTTTT; D gene: NA; V gene: TRBV19; clone size: NA; J gene: TRBJ2-2
CDR3 protein: CASSLQPGQSIQYF; CDR3 DNA: TGCGCCAGCAGCTTACAACCGGGACAAAGCATTCAGTACTTC; D gene: NA; V gene: TRBV5-1; clone size: NA; J gene: TRBJ2-4
CDR3 protein: CASSYTGSEQYF; CDR3 DNA: TGTGCCAGCAGTTACACCGGGAGCGAGCAGTACTTC; D gene: NA; V gene: TRBV6-5; clone size: NA; J gene: TRBJ2-7
CDR3 protein: CAWSPRPHQTGFNSPLHF; CDR3 DNA: TGTGCCTGGAGTCCCAGGCCCCATCAAACAGGGTTTAATTCACCCCTCCACTTT; D gene: NA; V gene: TRBV30; clone size: few; J gene: TRBJ1-6
CDR3 protein: CASRLRQDYYEQYF; CDR3 DNA: TGTGCCAGCAGATTACGACAGGACTACTACGAGCAGTACTTC; D gene: NA; V gene: TRBV28; clone size: NA; J gene: TRBJ2-7
CDR3 protein: CASSGLEGGYTF; CDR3 DNA: TGTGCCAGCAGCGGCCTCGAAGGGGGCTACACCTTC; D gene: NA; V gene: TRBV9; clone size: NA; J gene: TRBJ1-2
CDR3 protein: CASSQDWPGGGETQYF; CDR3 DNA: TGCGCCAGCAGCCAAGATTGGCCGGGGGGCGGGGAGACCCAGTACTTC; D gene: NA; V gene: TRBV4-3; clone size: once; J gene: TRBJ2-5
CDR3 protein: CASRIPSGGYEQYF; CDR3 DNA: TGTGCCAGCAGGATACCTAGCGGGGGGTACGAGCAGTACTTC; D gene: TRBD2; V gene: TRBV2; clone size: once; J gene: TRBJ2-7
CDR3 protein: CASSQGLGAHEQYF; CDR3 DNA: TGTGCCAGCAGCCAAGGGTTAGGGGCCCACGAGCAGTACTTC; D gene: NA; V gene: TRBV3-1/TRBV3-2; clone size: NA; J gene: TRBJ2-7
CDR3 protein: CSASALAYQETQYF; CDR3 DNA: TGCAGTGCTAGTGCACTAGCGTACCAAGAGACCCAGTACTTC; D gene: TRBD2; V gene: TRBV20-1; clone size: NA; J gene: TRBJ2-5
CDR3 protein: CASSTGGSFGNTIYF; CDR3 DNA: TGTGCCAGCAGCACAGGGGGCTCGTTTGGAAACACCATATATTTT; D gene: TRBD1; V gene: TRBV6-5; clone size: NA; J gene: TRBJ1-3
CDR3 protein: CASSVAGGMPQHF; CDR3 DNA: TGTGCCAGCAGCGTGGCAGGGGGAATGCCCCAGCATTTT; D gene: TRBD1; V gene: TRBV9; clone size: NA; J gene: TRBJ1-5
CDR3 protein: CASSKFMGVSYEQYF; CDR3 DNA: TGTGCCAGCAGCAAATTCATGGGGGTCTCCTACGAGCAGTACTTC; D gene: NA; V gene: TRBV21-1; clone size: NA; J gene: TRBJ2-7
CDR3 protein: CASSLAGVETGELFF; CDR3 DNA: TGTGCCAGCAGTTTGGCGGGAGTAGAGACCGGGGAGCTGTTTTTT; D gene: TRBD2; V gene: TRBV28; clone size: NA; J gene: TRBJ2-2
CDR3 protein: CSASRGSSYNSPLHF; CDR3 DNA: TGCAGTGCTAGTCGCGGAAGCTCCTATAATTCACCCCTCCACTTT; D gene: NA; V gene: TRBV20-1; clone size: NA; J gene: TRBJ1-6
CDR3 protein: CASSVVLADTQYF; CDR3 DNA: TGTGCCAGCAGCGTAGTATTGGCAGATACGCAGTATTTT; D gene: NA; V gene: TRBV9; clone size: NA; J gene: TRBJ2-3
CDR3 protein: CASTFYQGDPTGELFF; CDR3 DNA: TGTGCCAGCACCTTCTACCAGGGGGACCCGACCGGGGAGCTGTTTTTT; D gene: TRBD1; V gene: TRBV3-1/TRBV3-2; clone size: few; J gene: TRBJ2-2
CDR3 protein: CASSDSQGADTQYF; CDR3 DNA: TGTGCCAGCAGTGACTCGCAGGGGGCAGATACGCAGTATTTT; D gene: TRBD1; V gene: TRBV6-4; clone size: NA; J gene: TRBJ2-3
CDR3 protein: CASSEQGLSAFF; CDR3 DNA: TGTGCCAGCAGCGAACAGGGTTTGTCAGCTTTCTTT; D gene: NA; V gene: TRBV12-3/TRBV12-4; clone size: NA; J gene: TRBJ1-1
CDR3 protein: CASSPRPNEQFF; CDR3 DNA: TGTGCCAGCAGCCCCCGTCCCAATGAGCAGTTCTTC; D gene: NA; V gene: TRBV7-8; clone size: NA; J gene: TRBJ2-1
CDR3 protein: CASSIGGGGADEQFF; CDR3 DNA: TGTGCCAGTAGTATAGGTGGCGGGGGGGCGGATGAGCAGTTCTTC; D gene: TRBD2; V gene: TRBV19; clone size: few; J gene: TRBJ2-1
CDR3 protein: CASSPSWGSDYEQYF; CDR3 DNA: TGTGCCAGCAGCCCTAGCTGGGGGTCCGATTACGAGCAGTACTTC; D gene: NA; V gene: TRBV3-1/TRBV3-2; clone size: NA; J gene: TRBJ2-7
CDR3 protein: CASSGSSGQRTGELFF; CDR3 DNA: TGTGCCAGCAGCGGGTCAAGCGGACAACGCACCGGGGAGCTGTTTTTT; D gene: NA; V gene: TRBV5-4; clone size: NA; J gene: TRBJ2-2
CDR3 protein: CASSSRGGSYEQYF; CDR3 DNA: TGTGCCAGCAGCTCCAGGGGGGGATCCTACGAGCAGTACTTC; D gene: NA; V gene: TRBV5-4; clone size: NA; J gene: TRBJ2-7
CDR3 protein: CASSQRGSYNSPLHF; CDR3 DNA: TGTGCCAGCAGCCAAAGGGGCTCCTATAATTCACCCCTCCACTTT; D gene: NA; V gene: TRBV3-1/TRBV3-2; clone size: medium-sized; J gene: TRBJ1-6
CDR3 protein: CASRPILAGPRF; CDR3 DNA: TGTGCAAGTCGCCCTATACTAGCGGGACCAAGATTC; D gene: NA; V gene: TRBV12-2; clone size: NA; J gene: TRBJ2-7
CDR3 protein: CSAGAADTQYF; CDR3 DNA: TGCAGTGCTGGAGCGGCAGATACGCAGTATTTT; D gene: NA; V gene: TRBV20-1; clone size: NA; J gene: TRBJ2-3
CDR3 protein: CASSVVSGASTDTQYF; CDR3 DNA: TGTGCCAGCAGCGTAGTGAGCGGAGCGAGCACAGATACGCAGTATTTT; D gene: NA; V gene: TRBV9; clone size: NA; J gene: TRBJ2-3
CDR3 protein: CAISESSGGAGAKNIQYF; CDR3 DNA: TGTGCCATCAGTGAGTCAAGCGGGGGGGCCGGGGCCAAAAACATTCAGTACTTC; D gene: TRBD2; V gene: TRBV10-3; clone size: NA; J gene: TRBJ2-4
CDR3 protein: CASSPIPLGTGGGWGNQPQHF; CDR3 DNA: TGTGCCAGCAGCCCCATCCCTTTGGGGACAGGGGGGGGTTGGGGCAATCAGCCCCAGCATTTT; D gene: TRBD1; V gene: TRBV4-2; clone size: NA; J gene: TRBJ1-5
CDR3 protein: CASSFGDSPLHF; CDR3 DNA: TGTGCCAGCAGCTTCGGGGATTCACCCCTCCACTTT; D gene: NA; V gene: TRBV5-4; clone size: NA; J gene: TRBJ1-6
CDR3 protein: CASRFILGDTEAFF; CDR3 DNA: TGTGCCAGCAGGTTCATCCTGGGGGACACTGAAGCTTTCTTT; D gene: NA; V gene: TRBV2; clone size: NA; J gene: TRBJ1-1
CDR3 protein: CASSPQGDTEAFF; CDR3 DNA: TGCGCCAGCAGCCCCCAGGGGGACACTGAAGCTTTCTTT; D gene: TRBD1; V gene: TRBV5-1; clone size: NA; J gene: TRBJ1-1
CDR3 protein: CAWEPGQGASQPQHF; CDR3 DNA: TGTGCCTGGGAGCCGGGACAGGGGGCCAGTCAGCCCCAGCATTTT; D gene: TRBD1; V gene: TRBV30; clone size: NA; J gene: TRBJ1-5
CDR3 protein: CASSEEGVGSPLHF; CDR3 DNA: TGTGCCAGCAGTGAAGAAGGGGTAGGATCACCCCTCCACTTT; D gene: NA; V gene: TRBV2; clone size: few; J gene: TRBJ1-6